The 15 T cell receptor beta chains below come from one sample, sequenced in a study of T-cell reconstitution after alpha-beta-depleted transplantation in children. Using unique molecular identifiers, the investigators prepared the TCRbeta library. TCRdb ran MiXCR on the PCR reads and lists one entry per CDR3 protein. Here the sample spans some 70,000 distinct CDR3 sequences, around 4.7% being singletons. The material was PBMCs, mostly from graft donor cells, obtained 180 days after TCRalphabeta/CD19-depleted stem cell transplant. The source is a boy less than two years old who had a stem cell transplant for acute myeloid leukemia, so the T cells may come from the graft donor.

This clonotype was seen at least ten times. The chain carries TRBV7-8 and TRBJ2-1, with 11 positions matching TRBD1. CDR3 length: 17 residues. V was pared by 3 bases and J by 7 bases, with 11 bases of the junction left unmatched. The germline gives CDR1 SGHVS, CDR2 FQNEAQ. The DNA of the CDR3 is TGTGCCAGCAGCTTCCTAATAACCGGGACAGGGGGAAATGAGCAGTTCTTC. This sequence encodes CASSFLITGTGGNEQFF.

At least ten counts were recorded for this clonotype. The rearrangement joins TRBV12-3 or TRBV12-4 to TRBJ2-3; possible D gene TRBD2, 7 bases. The CDR3 consists of 23 residues. The V end lost 4 bases, the J end lost 3 bases, and 38 bases lay between the germline ends. The CDR3 nucleotides read TGTGCCAGCAGTTCACCGCGGGCTCCCGCGGGGTTGCGGGGGCCCCCGGAAACAGATACGCAGTATTTT. Amino acid sequence: CASSSPRAPAGLRGPPETDTQYF.

This clonotype was detected ten times or more. This chain joins TRBV24-1 and TRBJ2-5; 7 positions match TRBD1. The germline gives CDR1 KGHDR, CDR2 SFDVKD. This CDR3 has 15 residues. V gave up 3 bases and J gave up 2 bases; unmatched junction bases: 5. The CDR3 coding sequence is TGTGCCACCAGTGATAACGAACAGGGGCAAGAGACCCAGTACTTC. It is translated as CATSDNEQGQETQYF.

In this sample, this clonotype turned up many times. The chain is built from TRBV12-3 or TRBV12-4 and TRBJ2-3; no clear D gene. The CDR3 covers 15 residues. V dropped 5 bases and J dropped 3 bases, with 15 bases sitting between them. As DNA, the CDR3 is TGTGCCAGCAGTCGACTTCAATGTCTTACAGATACGCAGTATTTT. Encoded protein: CASSRLQCLTDTQYF.

The sample holds many counts of this clonotype. The chain combines TRBV5-5 with TRBJ1-3; maybe TRBD1 (5 bases). V was clipped by 3 bases and J by 4 bases, with 17 bases between them. From germline, CDR1 is SGHKS and CDR2 YYEKEE (reference sequence). The CDR3 is 16 residues long. The CDR3 DNA reads TGTGCCAGCAGCTCGAGGGGACGGTCTCCGGGAAACACCATATATTTT. Translating gives CASSSRGRSPGNTIYF.

This clonotype was seen at least ten times. The rearrangement joins TRBV12-3 or TRBV12-4 to TRBJ1-2; D unclear. CDR3 length equals 14 residues. V was clipped by 1 base and J by 2 bases, with 8 bases between them. CDR3 residues: CASSLDSINYGYTF. CDR3 DNA: TGTGCCAGCAGTTTAGACAGCATCAACTATGGCTACACCTTC.

This clonotype occurred many times. This chain uses TRBV4-3 with TRBJ1-1; D not resolved. The CDR3 runs to 16 residues. The V end lost 0 bases, the J end lost 7 bases, and 18 bases lay between the germline ends. Germline loops: CDR1 LGHNA, CDR2 YSLEER. The CDR3 coding sequence is TGCGCCAGCAGCCAAGATTCAGGCAGCTCTAGCCTTGAAGCTTTCTTT. It is translated as CASSQDSGSSSLEAFF.

This clonotype was recorded many times. The chain uses TRBV12-3 or TRBV12-4 and TRBJ2-5; D is possibly TRBD1 (5 bases). The ends were cut back, 7 bases at V and 5 bases at J, with 17 bases in the middle. CDR3 length equals 14 residues. For the CDR3, the DNA is TGTGCCAGCAACCTACGGGCAGGGTTGGAGACCCAGTACTTC. Protein product: CASNLRAGLETQYF.

In this sample, this clonotype turned up many times. The chain recombines TRBV18 with TRBJ2-5, with no clear D. CDR1 is KGHSH and CDR2 is LQKENI in the germline V gene. The CDR3 is made up of 13 amino acids. Trimming removed 3 bases from V and 5 bases from J, with 10 bases in between. CDR3 nucleotide sequence: TGTGCCAGCTCACCTACACTCCAGGAGACCCAGTACTTC. Translated: CASSPTLQETQYF.

This clonotype was detected ten times or more. V usage is TRBV7-6 and J usage is TRBJ2-4; D is undetermined. CDR1 is SGHVS, CDR2 FNYEAQ, per germline. V lost 1 base, J lost 0 bases, and 25 bases lay in between. There are 21 residues in the CDR3. The CDR3 DNA is TGTGCCAGCAGCTTAGGCCGGTCGACCTCTTGGTACACCGTAGCCAAAAACATTCAGTACTTC. Translation: CASSLGRSTSWYTVAKNIQYF.

This clonotype was observed at least ten times. The chain recombines TRBV9 with TRBJ2-3, with D hard to call. The V end was cut by 3 bases, the J end by 4 bases, with 12 bases between. The CDR3 consists of 14 residues. The germline V gene has CDR1 SGDLS and CDR2 YYNGEE. The CDR3 spells CASSAPVGADTQYF. The CDR3 nucleotides are TGTGCCAGCAGCGCGCCCGTAGGAGCAGATACGCAGTATTTT.

The sample holds many counts of this clonotype. The chain links TRBV6-2 or TRBV6-3 to TRBJ1-1; D is unclear. V was trimmed by 2 bases and J by 6 bases, leaving 10 bases between them. CDR3 size: 13 residues. Germline loops: CDR1 MNHEY, CDR2 SVGEGT. CDR3 DNA: TGTGCCAGCAGTTACCTCGGGTGGGCTGAAGCTTTCTTT. This codes for CASSYLGWAEAFF.

This clonotype was seen at least ten times. This chain links TRBV12-3 or TRBV12-4 with TRBJ2-1; 7 bases match TRBD1. Trimming took 1 base from V and 10 from J; bases not matched to a gene: 13. The CDR3 consists of 16 residues. The CDR3, as DNA: TGTGCCAGCAGTTTAGGTCTGTGGACAGGAAGGGACGAGCAGTTCTTC. Translation gives CASSLGLWTGRDEQFF.

This clonotype was counted at least ten times. The gene calls are TRBV20-1 and TRBJ1-6, with 7 bases aligning to TRBD1. In germline, CDR1 is DFQATT, CDR2 SNEGSKA (reference sequence). The V gene end was trimmed by 1 base and the J gene end by 7 bases; junction bases not matched to a gene: 7. The length of the CDR3 is 15 residues. The CDR3 nucleotides read TGCAGTGCTAGAGTTGACAGGGCGAGAAATTCACCCCTCCACTTT. Its protein is CSARVDRARNSPLHF.

On this clonotype: Just one base apart from a much larger clone, this may be a read error. The DNA for the CDR3 is TGTGCCAGCAGCAGCCGGGTACAACACCGGGACAGGGGTAACTATGGCTACACCTTC. As protein: CASSSRVQHRDRGNYGYTF. The chain is built from TRBV21-1 and TRBJ1-2; the D call TRBD1 from the table was never checked on the DNA. TRBV21-1 is noted as a pseudogene. The CDR3 extends over 19 amino acids.